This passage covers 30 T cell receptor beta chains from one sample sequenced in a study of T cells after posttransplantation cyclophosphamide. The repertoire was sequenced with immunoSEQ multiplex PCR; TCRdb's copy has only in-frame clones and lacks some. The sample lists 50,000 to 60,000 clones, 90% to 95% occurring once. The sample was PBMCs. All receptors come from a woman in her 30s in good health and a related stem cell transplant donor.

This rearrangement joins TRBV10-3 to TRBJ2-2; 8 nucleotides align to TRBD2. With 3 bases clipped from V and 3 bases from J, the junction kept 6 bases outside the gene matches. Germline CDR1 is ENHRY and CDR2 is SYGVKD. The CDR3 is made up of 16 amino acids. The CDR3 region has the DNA TGTGCCATCAGTGACCCCGGGCGGGGGGACACCGGGGAGCTGTTTTTT. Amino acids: CAISDPGRGDTGELFF.

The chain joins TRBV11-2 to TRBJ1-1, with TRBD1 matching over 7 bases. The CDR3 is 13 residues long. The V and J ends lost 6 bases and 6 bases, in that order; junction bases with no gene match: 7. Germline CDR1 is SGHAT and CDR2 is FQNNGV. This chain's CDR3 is CASSYPGGSEAFF. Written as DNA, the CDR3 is TGTGCCAGCAGTTACCCAGGGGGATCTGAAGCTTTCTTT.

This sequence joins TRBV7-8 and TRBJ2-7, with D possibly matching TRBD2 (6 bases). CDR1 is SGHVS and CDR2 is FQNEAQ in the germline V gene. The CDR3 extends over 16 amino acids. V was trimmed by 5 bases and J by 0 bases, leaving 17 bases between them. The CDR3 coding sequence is TGTGCCAGCAGCCCTAAGGAGGGTTTCAGCTCCTACGAGCAGTACTTC. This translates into CASSPKEGFSSYEQYF.

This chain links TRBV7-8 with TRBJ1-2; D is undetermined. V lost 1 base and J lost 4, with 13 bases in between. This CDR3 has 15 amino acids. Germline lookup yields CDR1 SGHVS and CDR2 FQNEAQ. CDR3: CASSLGAGLVYGYTF. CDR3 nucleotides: TGTGCCAGCAGCTTAGGAGCAGGTTTAGTCTATGGCTACACCTTC.

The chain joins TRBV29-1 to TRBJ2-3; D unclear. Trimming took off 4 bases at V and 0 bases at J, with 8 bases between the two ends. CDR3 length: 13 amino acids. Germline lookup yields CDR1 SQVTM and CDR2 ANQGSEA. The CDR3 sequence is CSVGLESTDTQYF. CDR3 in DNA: TGCAGCGTTGGGCTAGAAAGCACAGATACGCAGTATTTT.

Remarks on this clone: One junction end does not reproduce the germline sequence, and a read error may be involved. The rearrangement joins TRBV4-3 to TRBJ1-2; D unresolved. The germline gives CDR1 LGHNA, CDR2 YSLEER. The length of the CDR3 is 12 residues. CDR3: CASSQGDYGYTF. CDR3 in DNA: TGCGCCAGCAGTCAAGGCGACTATGGCTACACCTTC.

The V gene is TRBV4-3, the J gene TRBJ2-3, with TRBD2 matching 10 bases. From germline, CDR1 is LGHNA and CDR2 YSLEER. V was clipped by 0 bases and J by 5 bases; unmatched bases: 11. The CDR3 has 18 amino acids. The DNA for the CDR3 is TGCGCCAGCAGCCAAGATGCTTCACTAGCGGGGATTGAAGATACGCAGTATTTT. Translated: CASSQDASLAGIEDTQYF.

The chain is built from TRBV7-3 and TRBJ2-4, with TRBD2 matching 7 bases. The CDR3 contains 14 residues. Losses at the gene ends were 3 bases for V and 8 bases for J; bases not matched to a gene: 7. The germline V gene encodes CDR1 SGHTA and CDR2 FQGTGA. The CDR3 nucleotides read TGTGCCAGCAGCTTGGGAGGGTCCAGGGACATTCAGTACTTC. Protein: CASSLGGSRDIQYF.

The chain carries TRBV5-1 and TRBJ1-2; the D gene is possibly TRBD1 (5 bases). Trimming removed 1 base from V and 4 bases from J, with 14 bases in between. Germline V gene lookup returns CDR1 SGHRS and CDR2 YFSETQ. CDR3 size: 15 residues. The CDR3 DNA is TGCGCCAGCAGCTTGACAACCTTGGGGGGCTATGGCTACACCTTC. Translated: CASSLTTLGGYGYTF. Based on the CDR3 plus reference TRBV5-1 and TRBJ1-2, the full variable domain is KAGVTQTPRYLIKTRGQQVTLSCSPISGHRSVSWYQQTPGQGLQFLFEYFSETQRNKGNFPGRFSGRQFSNSRSEMNVSTLELGDSALYLCASSLTTLGGYGYTFGSGTRLTVV.

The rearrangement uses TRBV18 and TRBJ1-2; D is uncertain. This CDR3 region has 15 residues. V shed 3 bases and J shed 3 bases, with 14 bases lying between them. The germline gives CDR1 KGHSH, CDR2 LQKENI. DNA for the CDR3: TGTGCCAGCTCACCGGCTTTAGGTCTAGACTATGGCTACACCTTC. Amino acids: CASSPALGLDYGYTF.

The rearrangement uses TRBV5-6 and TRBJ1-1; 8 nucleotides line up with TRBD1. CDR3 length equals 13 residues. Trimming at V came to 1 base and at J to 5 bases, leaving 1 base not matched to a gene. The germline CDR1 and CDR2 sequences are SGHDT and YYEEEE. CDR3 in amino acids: CASSLRTGTEAFF. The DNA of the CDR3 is TGTGCCAGCAGCTTGAGGACAGGGACTGAAGCTTTCTTT. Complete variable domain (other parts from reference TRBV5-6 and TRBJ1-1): DAGVTQSPTHLIKTRGQQVTLRCSPKSGHDTVSWYQQALGQGPQFIFQYYEEEERQRGNFPDRFSGHQFPNYSSELNVNALLLGDSALYLCASSLRTGTEAFFGQGTRLTVV.

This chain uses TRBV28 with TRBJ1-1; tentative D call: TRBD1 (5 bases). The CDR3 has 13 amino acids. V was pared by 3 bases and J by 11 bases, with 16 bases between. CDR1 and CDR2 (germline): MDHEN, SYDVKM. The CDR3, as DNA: TGTGCCAGCAGTTTCAGGCAGGGTGGAGAGGCTTTCTTT. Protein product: CASSFRQGGEAFF.

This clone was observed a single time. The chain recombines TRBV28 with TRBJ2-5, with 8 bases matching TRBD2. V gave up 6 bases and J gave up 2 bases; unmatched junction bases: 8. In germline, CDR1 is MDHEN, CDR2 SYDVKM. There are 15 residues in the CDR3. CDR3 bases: TGTGCCAGCAGCCGCTTAGCGGGGCAACAAGAGACCCAGTACTTC. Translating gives CASSRLAGQQETQYF.

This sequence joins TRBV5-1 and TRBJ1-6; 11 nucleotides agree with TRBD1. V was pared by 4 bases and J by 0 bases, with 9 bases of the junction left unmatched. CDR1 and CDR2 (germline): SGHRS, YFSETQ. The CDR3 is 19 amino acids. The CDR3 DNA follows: TGCGCCAGCAGCCTAGACTTCGGGACAGGGGGCTCCTATAATTCACCCCTCCACTTT. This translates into CASSLDFGTGGSYNSPLHF.

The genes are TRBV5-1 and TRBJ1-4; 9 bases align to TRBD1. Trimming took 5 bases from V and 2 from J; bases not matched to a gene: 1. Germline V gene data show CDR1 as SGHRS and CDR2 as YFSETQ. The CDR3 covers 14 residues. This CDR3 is CASSGTGTNEKLFF. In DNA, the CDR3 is TGCGCCAGCAGTGGGACAGGGACTAATGAAAAACTGTTTTTT.

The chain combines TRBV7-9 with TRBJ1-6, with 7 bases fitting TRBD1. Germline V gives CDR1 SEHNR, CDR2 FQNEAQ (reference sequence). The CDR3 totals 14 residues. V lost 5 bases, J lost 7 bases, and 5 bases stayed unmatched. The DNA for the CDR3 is TGTGCCAGCAGCGACAGGGTCTCAAATTCACCCCTCCACTTT. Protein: CASSDRVSNSPLHF.

CDR3 region: CASSLTNSVTEAFF. In DNA form, the CDR3 reads TGCGCCAGCAGCTTGACTAATTCTGTCACTGAAGCTTTCTTT. The chain recombines TRBV5-1 with TRBJ1-1; D gene uncertain. This CDR3 contains 14 residues. With 1 base removed from V and 4 bases from J, the gap between germline ends came to 11 bases. Germline V gene lookup returns CDR1 SGHRS and CDR2 YFSETQ.

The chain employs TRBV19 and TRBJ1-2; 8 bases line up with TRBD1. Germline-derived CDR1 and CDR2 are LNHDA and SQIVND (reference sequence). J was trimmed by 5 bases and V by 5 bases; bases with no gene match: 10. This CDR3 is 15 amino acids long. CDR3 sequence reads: CASSVQTGEDYGYTF. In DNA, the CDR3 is TGTGCCAGTAGTGTTCAGACAGGGGAGGATTATGGCTACACCTTC.

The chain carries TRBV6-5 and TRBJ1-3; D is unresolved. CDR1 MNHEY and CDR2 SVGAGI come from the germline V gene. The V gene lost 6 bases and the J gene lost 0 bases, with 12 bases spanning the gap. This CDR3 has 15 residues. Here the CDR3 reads CASRRAGLSGNTIYF. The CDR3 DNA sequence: TGTGCCAGCAGACGGGCAGGACTCTCTGGAAACACCATATATTTT.

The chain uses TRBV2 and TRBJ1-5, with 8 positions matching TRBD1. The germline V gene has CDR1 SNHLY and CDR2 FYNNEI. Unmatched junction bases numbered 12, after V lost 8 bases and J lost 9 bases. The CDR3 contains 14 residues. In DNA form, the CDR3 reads TGTGCCAGCGCTGCCTTGGTGGACAGGGCGCCCCAGCATTTT. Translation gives CASAALVDRAPQHF. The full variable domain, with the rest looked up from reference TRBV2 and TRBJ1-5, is EPEVTQTPSHQVTQMGQEVILRCVPISNHLYFYWYRQILGQKVEFLVSFYNNEISEKSEIFDDQFSVERPDGSNFTLKIRSTKLEDSAMYFCASAALVDRAPQHFGDGTRLSIL.

The CDR3 loop is CASSTGTSDMGEQFF. The CDR3 DNA reads as TGCGCCAGCAGCACCGGGACTAGCGATATGGGTGAGCAGTTCTTC. This chain connects TRBV5-1 to TRBJ2-1, with TRBD2 matching 10 bases. CDR1 is SGHRS, CDR2 YFSETQ, per germline. V dropped 4 bases and J dropped 9; count of bases not matched to a gene: 10. The CDR3 is 15 amino acids.

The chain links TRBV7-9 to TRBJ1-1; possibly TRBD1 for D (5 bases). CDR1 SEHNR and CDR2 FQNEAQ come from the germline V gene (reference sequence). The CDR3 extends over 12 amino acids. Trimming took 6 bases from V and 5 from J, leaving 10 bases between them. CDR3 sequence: CASSPGTTEAFF. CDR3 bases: TGTGCCAGCAGTCCCGGGACTACTGAAGCTTTCTTT.

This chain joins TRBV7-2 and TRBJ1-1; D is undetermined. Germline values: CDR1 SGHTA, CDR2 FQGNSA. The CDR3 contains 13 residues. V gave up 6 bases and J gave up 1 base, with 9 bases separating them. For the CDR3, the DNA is TGTGCCAGCAGACCGAGAAGGAACACTGAAGCTTTCTTT. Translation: CASRPRRNTEAFF.

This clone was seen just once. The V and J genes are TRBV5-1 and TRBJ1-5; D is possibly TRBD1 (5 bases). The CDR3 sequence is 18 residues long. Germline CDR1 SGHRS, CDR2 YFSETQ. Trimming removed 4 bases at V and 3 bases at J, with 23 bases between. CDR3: CASSPRPGSGGDNQPQHF. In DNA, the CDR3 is TGCGCCAGCAGCCCACGGCCAGGGTCGGGAGGTGACAATCAGCCCCAGCATTTT.

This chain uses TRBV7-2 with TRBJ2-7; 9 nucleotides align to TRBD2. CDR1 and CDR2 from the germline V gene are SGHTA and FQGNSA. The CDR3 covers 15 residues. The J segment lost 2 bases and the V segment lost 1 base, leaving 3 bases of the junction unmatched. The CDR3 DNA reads TGTGCCAGCAGCTTAGGTCTAGCGGGGACCTACGAGCAGTACTTC. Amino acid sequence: CASSLGLAGTYEQYF.

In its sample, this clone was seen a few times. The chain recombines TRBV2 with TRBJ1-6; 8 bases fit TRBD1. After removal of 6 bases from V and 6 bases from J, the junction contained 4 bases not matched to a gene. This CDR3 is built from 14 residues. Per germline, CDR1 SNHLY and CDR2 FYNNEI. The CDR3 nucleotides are TGTGCCAGCAGCGGACAGGGAGGTAATTCACCCCTCCACTTT. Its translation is CASSGQGGNSPLHF.

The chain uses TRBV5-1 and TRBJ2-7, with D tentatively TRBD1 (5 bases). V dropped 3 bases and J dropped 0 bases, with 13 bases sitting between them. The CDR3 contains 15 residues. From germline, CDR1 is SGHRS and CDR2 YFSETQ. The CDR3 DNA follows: TGCGCCAGCAGCTCGCGGACACCGAGCTCCTACGAGCAGTACTTC. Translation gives CASSSRTPSSYEQYF.

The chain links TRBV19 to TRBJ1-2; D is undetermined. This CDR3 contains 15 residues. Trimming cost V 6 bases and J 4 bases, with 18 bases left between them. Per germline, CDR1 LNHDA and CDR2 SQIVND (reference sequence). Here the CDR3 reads CASRRAGEALYGYTF. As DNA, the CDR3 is TGTGCCAGTAGGAGGGCCGGGGAGGCACTCTATGGCTACACCTTC.

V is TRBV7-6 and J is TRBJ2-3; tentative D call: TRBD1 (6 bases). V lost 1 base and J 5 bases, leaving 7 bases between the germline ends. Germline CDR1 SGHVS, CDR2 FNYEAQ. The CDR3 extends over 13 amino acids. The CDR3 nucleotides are TGTGCCAGCAGCTTAGACAGGGTAGATACGCAGTATTTT. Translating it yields CASSLDRVDTQYF.

CDR3 loop: CAWGQGPYEQYF. In DNA, the CDR3 is TGTGCCTGGGGACAGGGCCCCTACGAGCAGTACTTC. V and J are TRBV30 and TRBJ2-7; 8 bases line up with TRBD1. V gave up 5 bases and J gave up 2 bases; unmatched junction bases: 2. From germline, CDR1 is GTSNPN and CDR2 SVGIG (reference sequence). The CDR3 runs 12 residues.